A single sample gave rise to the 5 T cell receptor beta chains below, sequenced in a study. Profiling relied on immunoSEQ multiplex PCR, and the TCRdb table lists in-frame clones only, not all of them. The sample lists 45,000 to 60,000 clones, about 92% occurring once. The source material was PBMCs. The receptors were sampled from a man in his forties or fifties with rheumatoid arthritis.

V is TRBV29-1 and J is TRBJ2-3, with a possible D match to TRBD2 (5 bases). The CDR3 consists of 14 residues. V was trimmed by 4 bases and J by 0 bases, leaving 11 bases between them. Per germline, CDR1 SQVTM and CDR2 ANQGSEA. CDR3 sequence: CSVGVGSSTDTQYF. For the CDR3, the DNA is TGCAGCGTTGGGGTGGGGAGTAGCACAGATACGCAGTATTTT.

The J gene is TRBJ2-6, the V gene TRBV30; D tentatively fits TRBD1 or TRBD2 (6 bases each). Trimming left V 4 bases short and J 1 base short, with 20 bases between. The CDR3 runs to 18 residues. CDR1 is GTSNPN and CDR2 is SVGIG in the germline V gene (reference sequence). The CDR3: CAWIGGRRALSGANVLTF. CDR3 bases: TGTGCCTGGATAGGGGGGCGGCGGGCCCTTTCTGGGGCCAACGTCCTGACTTTC.

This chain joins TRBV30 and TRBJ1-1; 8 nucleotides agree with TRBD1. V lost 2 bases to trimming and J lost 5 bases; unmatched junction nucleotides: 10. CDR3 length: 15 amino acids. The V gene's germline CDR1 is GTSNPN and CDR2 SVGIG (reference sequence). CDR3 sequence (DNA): TGTGCCTGGAGTCGGAGAACAGGGGGGAAGACTGAAGCTTTCTTT. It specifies CAWSRRTGGKTEAFF.

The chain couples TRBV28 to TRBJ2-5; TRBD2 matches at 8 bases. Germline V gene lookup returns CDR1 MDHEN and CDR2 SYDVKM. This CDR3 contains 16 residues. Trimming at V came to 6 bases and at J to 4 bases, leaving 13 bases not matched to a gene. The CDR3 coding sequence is TGTGCCAGCAGGCTACCGGCGGGAGGAAGTTCAGAGACCCAGTACTTC. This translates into CASRLPAGGSSETQYF.

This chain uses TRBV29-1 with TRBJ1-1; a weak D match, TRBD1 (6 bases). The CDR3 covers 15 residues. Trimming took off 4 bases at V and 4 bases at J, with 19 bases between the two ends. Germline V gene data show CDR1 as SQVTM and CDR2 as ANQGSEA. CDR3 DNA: TGCAGCGTTGGGTATTACAGGGAAGGGGGCACTGAAGCTTTCTTT. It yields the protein CSVGYYREGGTEAFF.